What follows are 2 T cell receptor beta chains derived from one specimen sequenced in a study of cytomegalovirus exposure and HLA in healthy donors. A multiplex PCR was run with 60 Vbeta primers and 13 Jbeta primers. Method: immunoSEQ multiplex PCR; TCRdb's copy keeps in-frame clones and lacks some. The sample contains 150,000 to 170,000 clones, 65% to 80% of which appear only once. The source material was PBMCs. Receptor source: a woman aged 35 to 49 in good health and CMV-seronegative.

The V and J genes are TRBV6-1 and TRBJ2-7; weak D call: TRBD1 (6 bases). Per germline, CDR1 MNHNS and CDR2 SASEGT. The CDR3 is 13 residues long. Between the trimmed V and J ends, which lost 7 bases and 1 base, there was a span of 11 bases. CDR3 nucleotide sequence: TGTGCCAGCAATAGACAGGATTCCTACGAGCAGTACTTC. Translating it yields CASNRQDSYEQYF.

The V call is TRBV7-9, the J call TRBJ2-1; 9 bases align to TRBD2. Trimming removed 5 bases from V and 7 bases from J; junction bases left unmatched: 15. Germline CDR1 SEHNR, CDR2 FQNEAQ (reference sequence). This CDR3 contains 17 residues. CDR3 in amino acids: CASSPLGVAGVRNEQFF. The CDR3 nucleotides read TGTGCCAGCAGCCCCCTAGGGGTAGCGGGAGTTCGGAATGAGCAGTTCTTC.